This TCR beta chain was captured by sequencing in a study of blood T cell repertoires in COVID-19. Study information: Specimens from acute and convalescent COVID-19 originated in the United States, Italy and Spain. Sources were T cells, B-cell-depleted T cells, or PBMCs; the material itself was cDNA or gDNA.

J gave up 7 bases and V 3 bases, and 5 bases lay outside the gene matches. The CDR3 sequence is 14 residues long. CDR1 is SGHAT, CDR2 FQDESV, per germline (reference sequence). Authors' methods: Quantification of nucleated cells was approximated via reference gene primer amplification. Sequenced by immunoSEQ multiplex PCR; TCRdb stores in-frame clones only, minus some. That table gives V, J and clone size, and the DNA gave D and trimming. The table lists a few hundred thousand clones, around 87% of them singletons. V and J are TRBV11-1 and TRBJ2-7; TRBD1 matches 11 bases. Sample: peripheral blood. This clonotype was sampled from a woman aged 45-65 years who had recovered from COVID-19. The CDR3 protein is CASSLDRGLGEQYF. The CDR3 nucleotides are TGTGCCAGCAGCTTGGACAGGGGGCTTGGTGAGCAGTACTTC.